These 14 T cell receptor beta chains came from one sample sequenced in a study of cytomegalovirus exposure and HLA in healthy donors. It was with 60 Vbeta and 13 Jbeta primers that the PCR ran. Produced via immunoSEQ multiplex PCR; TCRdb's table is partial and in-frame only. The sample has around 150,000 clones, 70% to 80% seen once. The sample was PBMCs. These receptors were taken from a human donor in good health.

The CDR3 region is CARSPTRLAGGSAYEQYF. CDR3 DNA: TGTGCCAGAAGCCCAACGCGACTAGCGGGAGGGTCTGCCTACGAGCAGTACTTC. This rearrangement joins TRBV5-3 to TRBJ2-7; TRBD2 agrees at 14 bases. TRBV5-3 is recorded as an ORF, its role being uncertain. V lost 4 bases to trimming and J lost 2 bases; unmatched junction nucleotides: 11. The CDR3 runs 18 residues.

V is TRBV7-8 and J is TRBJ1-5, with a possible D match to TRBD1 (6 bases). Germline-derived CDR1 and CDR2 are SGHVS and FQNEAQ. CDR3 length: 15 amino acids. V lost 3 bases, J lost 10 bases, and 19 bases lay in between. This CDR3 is CASSFKGVRGSPQHF. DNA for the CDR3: TGTGCCAGCAGCTTCAAGGGGGTCAGAGGCTCACCCCAGCATTTT.

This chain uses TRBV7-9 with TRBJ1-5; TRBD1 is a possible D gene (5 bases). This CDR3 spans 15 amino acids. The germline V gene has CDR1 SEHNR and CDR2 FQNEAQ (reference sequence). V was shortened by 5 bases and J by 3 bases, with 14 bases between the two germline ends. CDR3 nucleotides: TGTGCCAGCAGCACCTCTCAGGGATACAATCAGCCCCAGCATTTT. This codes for CASSTSQGYNQPQHF. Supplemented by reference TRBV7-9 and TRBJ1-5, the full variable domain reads DTGVSQNPRHKITKRGQNVTFRCDPISEHNRLYWYRQTLGQGPEFLTYFQNEAQLEKSRLLSDRFSAERPKGSFSTLEIQRTEQGDSAMYLCASSTSQGYNQPQHFGDGTRLSIL.

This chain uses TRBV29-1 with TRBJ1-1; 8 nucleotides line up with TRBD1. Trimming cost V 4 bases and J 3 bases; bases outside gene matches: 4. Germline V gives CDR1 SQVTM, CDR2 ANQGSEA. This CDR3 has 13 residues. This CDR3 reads CSVVDRAYTEAFF. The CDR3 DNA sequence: TGCAGCGTTGTGGACAGGGCTTACACTGAAGCTTTCTTT.

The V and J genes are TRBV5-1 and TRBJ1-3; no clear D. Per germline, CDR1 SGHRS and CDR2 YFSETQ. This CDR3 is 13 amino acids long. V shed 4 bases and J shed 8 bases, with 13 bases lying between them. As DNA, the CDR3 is TGCGCCAGCAGCCCGCCCGCTTCAGACACCATATATTTT. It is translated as CASSPPASDTIYF. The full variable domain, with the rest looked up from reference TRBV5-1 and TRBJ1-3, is KAGVTQTPRYLIKTRGQQVTLSCSPISGHRSVSWYQQTPGQGLQFLFEYFSETQRNKGNFPGRFSGRQFSNSRSEMNVSTLELGDSALYLCASSPPASDTIYFGEGSWLTVV.

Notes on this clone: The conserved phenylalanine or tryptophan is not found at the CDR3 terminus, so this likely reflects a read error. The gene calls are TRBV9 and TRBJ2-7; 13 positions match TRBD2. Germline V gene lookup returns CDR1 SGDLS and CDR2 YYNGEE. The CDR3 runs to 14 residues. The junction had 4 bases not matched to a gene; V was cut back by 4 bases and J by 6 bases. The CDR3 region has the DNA TGTGCCAGCAGCACAGGGACTAGCGGGATCGAGCAGTACCTC. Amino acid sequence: CASSTGTSGIEQYL.

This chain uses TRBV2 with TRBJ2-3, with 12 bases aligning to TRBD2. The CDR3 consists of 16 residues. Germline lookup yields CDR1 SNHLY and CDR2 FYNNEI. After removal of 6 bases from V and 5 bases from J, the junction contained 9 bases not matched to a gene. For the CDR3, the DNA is TGTGCCAGCAGCCCTTCTAGCGGGAGGGGGGGAGATACGCAGTATTTT. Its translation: CASSPSSGRGGDTQYF.

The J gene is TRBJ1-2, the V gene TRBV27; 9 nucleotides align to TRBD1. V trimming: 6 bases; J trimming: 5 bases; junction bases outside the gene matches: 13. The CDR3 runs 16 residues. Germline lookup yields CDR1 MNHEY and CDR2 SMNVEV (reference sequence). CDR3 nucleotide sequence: TGTGCCAGCAGCCCTTCCCGGGACAGGGTTATGTATGGCTACACCTTC. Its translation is CASSPSRDRVMYGYTF.

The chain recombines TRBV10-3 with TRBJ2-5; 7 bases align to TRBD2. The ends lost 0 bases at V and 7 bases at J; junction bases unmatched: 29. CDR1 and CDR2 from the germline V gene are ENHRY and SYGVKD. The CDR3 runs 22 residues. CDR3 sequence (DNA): TGTGCCATCAGTGAGTCTGGTAGGCTAGCGGAACCTTCTTTATCCCGTTACGGGACCCAGTACTTC. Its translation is CAISESGRLAEPSLSRYGTQYF.

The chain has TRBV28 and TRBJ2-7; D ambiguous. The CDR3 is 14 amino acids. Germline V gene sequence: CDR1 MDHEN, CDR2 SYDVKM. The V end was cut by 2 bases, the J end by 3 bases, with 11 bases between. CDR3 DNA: TGTGCCAGCAGTTTAAGTATAGAGTACTACGAGCAGTACTTC. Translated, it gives CASSLSIEYYEQYF. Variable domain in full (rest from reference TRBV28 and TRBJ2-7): DVKVTQSSRYLVKRTGEKVFLECVQDMDHENMFWYRQDPGLGLRLIYFSYDVKMKEKGDIPEGYSVSREKKERFSLILESASTNQTSMYLCASSLSIEYYEQYFGPGTRLTVT.

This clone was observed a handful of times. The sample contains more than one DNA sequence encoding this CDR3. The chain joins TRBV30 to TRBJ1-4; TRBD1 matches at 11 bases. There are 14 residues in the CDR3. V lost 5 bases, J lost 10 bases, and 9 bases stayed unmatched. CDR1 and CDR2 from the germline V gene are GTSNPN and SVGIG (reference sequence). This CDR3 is CAWDTGTGGGKLFF. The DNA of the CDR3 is TGTGCCTGGGACACGGGGACAGGGGGAGGAAAACTGTTTTTT.

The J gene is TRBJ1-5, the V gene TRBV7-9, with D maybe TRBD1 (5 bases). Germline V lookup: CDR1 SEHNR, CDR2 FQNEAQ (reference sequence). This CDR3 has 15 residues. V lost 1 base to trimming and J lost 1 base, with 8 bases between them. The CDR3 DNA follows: TGTGCCAGCAGCTTAGACGGGGGAAGCAATCAGCCCCAGCATTTT. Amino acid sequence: CASSLDGGSNQPQHF.

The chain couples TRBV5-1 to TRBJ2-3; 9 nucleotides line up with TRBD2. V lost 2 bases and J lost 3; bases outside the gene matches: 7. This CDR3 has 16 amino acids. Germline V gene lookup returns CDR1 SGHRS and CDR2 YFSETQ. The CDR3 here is CASSLSGRPGTDTQYF. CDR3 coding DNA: TGCGCCAGCAGCTTAAGCGGGAGGCCAGGGACAGATACGCAGTATTTT.

This CDR3 is CASSWGTGNNQPQHF. Here the CDR3 DNA reads TGTGCCAGCAGCTGGGGGACAGGGAACAATCAGCCCCAGCATTTT. The chain has TRBV5-6 and TRBJ1-5; 9 bases match TRBD1. J was trimmed by 3 bases and V by 3 bases; bases with no gene match: 4. CDR3 length equals 15 residues. Germline CDR1 and CDR2: SGHDT and YYEEEE. The full variable domain, rest sourced from reference TRBV5-6 and TRBJ1-5, is DAGVTQSPTHLIKTRGQQVTLRCSPKSGHDTVSWYQQALGQGPQFIFQYYEEEERQRGNFPDRFSGHQFPNYSSELNVNALLLGDSALYLCASSWGTGNNQPQHFGDGTRLSIL.